A single sample is the source of the 17 T cell receptor beta chains below, sequenced in a study of lymphopenia after photon versus proton radiotherapy. Assay used: immunoSEQ multiplex PCR; TCRdb lists only in-frame clones, some missing. The sample has tens of thousands of clones, about four fifths seen once; the top ten hold roughly 2.1%. The sample was peripheral blood, taken from a patient treated with proton-based radiotherapy. These receptors came from a man in his fifties or sixties with pancreatic cancer.

The count of this clone is one. V gene TRBV27 combines with J gene TRBJ2-1; D call uncertain. Trimming took off 6 bases at V and 8 bases at J, with 11 bases between the two ends. Germline V CDR1 and CDR2: MNHEY, SMNVEV (reference sequence). The CDR3 loop spans 12 amino acids. CDR3 loop: CASSGLRDEQFF. The CDR3 region has the DNA TGTGCCAGCAGCGGCCTTCGGGATGAGCAGTTCTTC.

This clone occurred once. The chain is built from TRBV6-1 and TRBJ1-1; possibly TRBD1 for D (5 bases). CDR1 and CDR2 (germline): MNHNS, SASEGT. The CDR3 runs 14 residues. Trimming removed 6 bases from V and 4 bases from J, with 15 bases in between. CDR3 sequence reads: CASRAGLGGTEAFF. DNA of the CDR3: TGTGCCAGCAGGGCGGGCCTCGGGGGCACTGAAGCTTTCTTT.

The genes are TRBV19 and TRBJ1-1; 8 nucleotides line up with TRBD1. Germline lookup yields CDR1 LNHDA and CDR2 SQIVND (reference sequence). CDR3 length: 14 residues. The trim removed 3 bases at V and 5 bases at J, leaving 5 bases unmatched. As DNA, the CDR3 is TGTGCCAGTAGTATCCAGGGGGCAAGAACTGAAGCTTTCTTT. Translated: CASSIQGARTEAFF.

This chain connects TRBV18 to TRBJ2-5; TRBD2 aligns across 7 bases. There are 16 residues in the CDR3. Germline-derived CDR1 and CDR2 are KGHSH and LQKENI. Trimming cost V 0 bases and J 1 base; bases outside gene matches: 5. CDR3 bases: TGTGCCAGCTCACCACCAAGCGGGGTCCGCCAAGAGACCCAGTACTTC. As protein: CASSPPSGVRQETQYF.

The genes are TRBV7-2 and TRBJ1-1; 7 bases are shared with TRBD1. The junction had 4 bases not matched to a gene; V was cut back by 0 bases and J by 0 bases. From germline, CDR1 is SGHTA and CDR2 FQGNSA. The CDR3 is 16 amino acids. As DNA, the CDR3 is TGTGCCAGCAGCTTAGCGGGGGGACAGTTGAACACTGAAGCTTTCTTT. Translation: CASSLAGGQLNTEAFF.

J is TRBJ2-3 and V is TRBV6-1, with D maybe TRBD2 (6 bases). Germline lookup yields CDR1 MNHNS and CDR2 SASEGT. The CDR3 has 15 residues. V shed 2 bases and J shed 8 bases, with 17 bases lying between them. CDR3 protein: CASSETLRGAGTQYF. In nucleotides, the CDR3 is TGTGCCAGCAGTGAAACCCTCCGCGGGGCTGGTACGCAGTATTTT.

The J gene is TRBJ1-2, the V gene TRBV29-1; 10 nucleotides match TRBD1. This CDR3 has 14 amino acids. Per germline, CDR1 SQVTM and CDR2 ANQGSEA. V trimming: 1 base; J trimming: 8 bases; junction bases outside the gene matches: 7. CDR3 residues: CSVEGGTGETGYTF. CDR3 DNA sequence: TGCAGCGTTGAAGGAGGGACAGGGGAAACGGGCTACACCTTC.

The chain couples TRBV10-3 to TRBJ2-1; weak D call: TRBD1 (5 bases). V shed 3 bases and J shed 12 bases, with 15 bases lying between them. This CDR3 contains 13 residues. Germline CDR1 is ENHRY and CDR2 is SYGVKD. The CDR3 protein is CAISDQGLIGQFF. The CDR3 bases are TGTGCCATCAGTGACCAGGGCTTGATAGGGCAGTTCTTC.

The rearrangement links TRBV29-1 to TRBJ2-2; D remains unclear. CDR3 length: 14 residues. Germline V gives CDR1 SQVTM, CDR2 ANQGSEA. V lost 4 bases and J lost 0, with 9 bases in between. CDR3 in DNA: TGCAGCGTTGGAAAGGATACGAACACCGGGGAGCTGTTTTTT. Residues: CSVGKDTNTGELFF.

This rearrangement joins TRBV9 to TRBJ2-2; D unclear. The V gene's germline CDR1 is SGDLS and CDR2 YYNGEE. CDR3 size: 15 residues. V lost 0 bases and J 1 base, leaving 7 bases between the germline ends. The CDR3 nucleotides are TGTGCCAGCAGCGTAGAGGTCAGGAACACCGGGGAGCTGTTTTTT. Translated: CASSVEVRNTGELFF.

The V gene is TRBV25-1, the J gene TRBJ2-7, with 7 bases identical to TRBD2. This CDR3 spans 13 amino acids. The V gene end was trimmed by 9 bases and the J gene end by 0 bases; junction bases not matched to a gene: 5. Germline V lookup: CDR1 MGHDK, CDR2 SYGVNS. In DNA, the CDR3 is TGTGCCAGTTTGGGAGGGGCCTCCTACGAGCAGTACTTC. Amino acids: CASLGGASYEQYF.

V and J are TRBV7-2 and TRBJ2-3; 9 nucleotides line up with TRBD2. There are 15 residues in the CDR3. The V gene's germline CDR1 is SGHTA and CDR2 FQGNSA. V was pared by 3 bases and J by 2 bases, with 3 bases of the junction left unmatched. The CDR3 protein is CASSLASGDTDTQYF. The CDR3 DNA is TGTGCCAGCAGCTTGGCTAGCGGGGACACAGATACGCAGTATTTT.

The CDR3: CASSVVLGTGGAVTEAFF. The CDR3 DNA follows: TGTGCCAGCAGCGTAGTCTTAGGGACAGGGGGGGCGGTCACTGAAGCTTTCTTT. V usage is TRBV9 and J usage is TRBJ1-1; 11 nucleotides agree with TRBD1. V was pared by 0 bases and J by 4 bases, with 11 bases of the junction left unmatched. From germline, CDR1 is SGDLS and CDR2 YYNGEE. This CDR3 comprises 18 residues.

The chain joins TRBV28 to TRBJ2-7; D may correspond to TRBD1 or TRBD2 (6 bases each). The CDR3 extends over 15 amino acids. Germline V gene sequence: CDR1 MDHEN, CDR2 SYDVKM. Between the trimmed V and J ends, which lost 5 bases and 4 bases, there was a span of 18 bases. The CDR3 DNA follows: TGTGCCAGCAGTCCCCCGGGGGCTTTGGTGTACGAGCAGTACTTC. This codes for CASSPPGALVYEQYF.

This chain links TRBV28 with TRBJ2-3; TRBD1 matches at 8 bases. The V segment lost 5 bases and the J segment 1 base; nucleotides outside the gene matches: 11. CDR1 is MDHEN, CDR2 SYDVKM, per germline. The CDR3 is 17 residues long. CDR3 bases: TGTGCCAGCAGTCCCGGGACAGGCTACGATGGCACAGATACGCAGTATTTT. This translates into CASSPGTGYDGTDTQYF. Full variable domain (rest looked up from reference TRBV28 and TRBJ2-3): DVKVTQSSRYLVKRTGEKVFLECVQDMDHENMFWYRQDPGLGLRLIYFSYDVKMKEKGDIPEGYSVSREKKERFSLILESASTNQTSMYLCASSPGTGYDGTDTQYFGPGTRLTVL.

This chain uses TRBV28 with TRBJ2-7; D may be TRBD1 (6 bases). The CDR3 has 15 amino acids. Germline assignment: CDR1 MDHEN and CDR2 SYDVKM. The V end was cut by 3 bases, the J end by 4 bases, with 16 bases between. CDR3 amino acids: CASSFGTLSSYEQYF. CDR3 coding DNA: TGTGCCAGCAGTTTTGGGACACTCTCCTCGTACGAGCAGTACTTC.

With respect to this clone: Sequence at one end of the junction differs from germline and may be a read error. The chain uses TRBV27 and TRBJ2-3; D gene ambiguous. CDR1 and CDR2 from the germline V gene are MNHEY and SMNVEV (reference sequence). The CDR3 consists of 9 residues. This CDR3 is CARDEYAVF. The CDR3 region has the DNA TGTGCCAGGGATGAATACGCAGTATTT.